The 16 T cell receptor beta chains below were found in one sample sequenced in a study of cytomegalovirus exposure and HLA in healthy donors. A multiplex PCR was run with 60 Vbeta primers and 13 Jbeta primers. Assay used: immunoSEQ multiplex PCR; TCRdb lists only in-frame clones, some missing. The table shows 110,000 to 150,000 clones, with about 70% occurring only once. Sequencing input: PBMCs. The receptors were sampled from a woman aged 55-70 years in good health and CMV-seropositive.

This rearrangement joins TRBV18 to TRBJ1-2; D is unresolved. Between the trimmed V and J ends, which lost 0 bases and 5 bases, there was a span of 13 bases. The CDR3 runs to 15 residues. Germline CDR1 is KGHSH and CDR2 is LQKENI. The CDR3 DNA is TGTGCCAGCTCACCACCTGGAGAGCCCCCGTATGGCTACACCTTC. The encoded protein is CASSPPGEPPYGYTF.

This clone was picked up one time. This sequence joins TRBV29-1 and TRBJ1-2; D is perhaps TRBD1 (5 bases). Per the germline V gene, CDR1 is SQVTM and CDR2 is ANQGSEA. The CDR3 covers 11 residues. The CDR3 sequence: CISRGYYGYTF. Here the CDR3 DNA reads TGCATCTCCCGGGGGTACTATGGCTACACCTTC.

Here the CDR3 reads CASRLQIMNTEAFF. The DNA for the CDR3 is TGTGCCAGCAGGCTACAGATCATGAACACTGAAGCTTTCTTT. The J gene is TRBJ1-1, the V gene TRBV6-5; D call uncertain. CDR3 length: 14 residues. In germline, CDR1 is MNHEY, CDR2 SVGAGI. V lost 6 bases and J lost 0, with 11 bases in between.

This clone has more than one count but fewer than ten. This rearrangement joins TRBV10-3 to TRBJ2-2; 8 bases align to TRBD2. J was trimmed by 4 bases and V by 0 bases; bases with no gene match: 1. The CDR3 has 15 residues. Per germline, CDR1 ENHRY and CDR2 SYGVKD. CDR3 in amino acids: CAISESSGSTGELFF. Here the CDR3 DNA reads TGTGCCATCAGTGAGTCGAGCGGGAGCACCGGGGAGCTGTTTTTT.

The chain links TRBV5-1 to TRBJ2-7, with 11 bases matching TRBD2. V lost 4 bases and J lost 1; bases outside the gene matches: 7. Germline CDR1 and CDR2: SGHRS and YFSETQ. This CDR3 is built from 16 residues. The CDR3 bases are TGCGCCAGCAGCCTGCCCGGGACTAGCGGATCCTACGAGCAGTACTTC. Protein: CASSLPGTSGSYEQYF.

This clone was seen only once. V usage is TRBV28 and J usage is TRBJ2-1; TRBD2 aligns across 9 bases. Trimming at V came to 7 bases and at J to 7 bases, leaving 14 bases not matched to a gene. Germline loops: CDR1 MDHEN, CDR2 SYDVKM. The CDR3 extends over 16 amino acids. As DNA, the CDR3 is TGTGCCAGCACCCCTGGGTTGGCGGGAGGGAGAAATGAGCAGTTCTTC. Its translation is CASTPGLAGGRNEQFF.

This clone has only one observation. The chain employs TRBV5-1 and TRBJ2-2; 12 bases fit TRBD2. Germline CDR1 SGHRS, CDR2 YFSETQ. J lost 5 bases, V lost 4 bases, and 6 bases had no gene match. The CDR3 length is 16 residues. In nucleotides, the CDR3 is TGCGCCAGCAGCAGGACCGGGACTAGCGGGACCGGGGAGCTGTTTTTT. As protein: CASSRTGTSGTGELFF.

This clone was counted between two and nine times. This chain joins TRBV6-5 and TRBJ2-1; D perhaps matches TRBD1 (5 bases). CDR1 and CDR2 from the germline V gene are MNHEY and SVGAGI. The V and J ends lost 8 bases and 0 bases respectively, with 11 bases between them. The CDR3 runs 14 residues. The CDR3 sequence: CASRQIGSYNEQFF. The CDR3 region has the DNA TGTGCCAGCCGACAGATTGGCTCCTACAATGAGCAGTTCTTC.

This chain joins TRBV28 and TRBJ1-3; TRBD1 matches 10 bases. The CDR3 covers 15 residues. The V segment lost 3 bases and the J segment 3 bases; nucleotides outside the gene matches: 2. Germline V gene lookup returns CDR1 MDHEN and CDR2 SYDVKM. Here the CDR3 reads CASSFGTGVGNTIYF. Written as DNA, the CDR3 is TGTGCCAGCAGTTTCGGGACAGGGGTTGGAAACACCATATATTTT.

V usage is TRBV30 and J usage is TRBJ1-1; D ambiguous. The V end lost 0 bases, the J end lost 8 bases, and 10 bases lay between the germline ends. From germline, CDR1 is GTSNPN and CDR2 SVGIG (reference sequence). The CDR3 has 12 amino acids. The CDR3 sequence: CAWSVLHREAFF. The CDR3 nucleotides are TGTGCCTGGAGTGTACTTCATCGGGAAGCTTTCTTT.

This clone was seen a handful of times. The genes are TRBV4-1 and TRBJ1-5; the D gene is possibly TRBD1 (5 bases). The germline V gene has CDR1 MGHRA and CDR2 YSYEKL. The CDR3 runs 15 residues. V dropped 3 bases and J dropped 6 bases, with 15 bases sitting between them. As DNA, the CDR3 is TGCGCCAGCAGCCAGGACCAGGGCGGGGGTCAGCCCCAGCATTTT. Its protein is CASSQDQGGGQPQHF.

The CDR3 DNA follows: TGCGCCAGCAGCTTGAGGCCACAGGGCGCTGGAAACACCATATATTTT. Encoded protein: CASSLRPQGAGNTIYF. The chain has TRBV5-1 and TRBJ1-3; a possible D gene is TRBD1 (6 bases). CDR1 is SGHRS and CDR2 is YFSETQ in the germline V gene. This CDR3 contains 16 residues. V was clipped by 1 base and J by 2 bases, with 13 bases between them.

The V and J genes are TRBV28 and TRBJ2-7; 8 nucleotides line up with TRBD2. Per germline, CDR1 MDHEN and CDR2 SYDVKM. Germline trimming cut 2 bases from V and 4 bases from J; bases unmatched to any gene: 7. There are 15 residues in the CDR3. The CDR3 coding sequence is TGTGCCAGCAGTTTACAAGTAGCGGGACCTTACGAGCAGTACTTC. This sequence encodes CASSLQVAGPYEQYF.

The gene calls are TRBV5-6 and TRBJ2-7; TRBD1 aligns across 8 bases. V lost 5 bases, J lost 2 bases, and 9 bases stayed unmatched. The CDR3 consists of 15 residues. CDR1 and CDR2 (germline): SGHDT, YYEEEE. The CDR3 spells CASSLGQGAPYEQYF. As DNA, the CDR3 is TGTGCCAGCAGTCTCGGACAGGGAGCCCCCTACGAGCAGTACTTC.

V and J are TRBV19 and TRBJ2-1; 12 nucleotides match TRBD2. The J segment lost 8 bases and the V segment lost 0 bases, leaving 14 bases of the junction unmatched. The CDR3 extends over 19 amino acids. The V gene's germline CDR1 is LNHDA and CDR2 SQIVND (reference sequence). CDR3 DNA: TGTGCCAGTAGTATAGATCAAGGGCTAGCGGGAGGGCCGCGATATGAGCAGTTCTTC. Protein product: CASSIDQGLAGGPRYEQFF. Supplemented by reference TRBV19 and TRBJ2-1, the full variable domain reads DGGITQSPKYLFRKEGQNVTLSCEQNLNHDAMYWYRQDPGQGLRLIYYSQIVNDFQKGDIAEGYSVSREKKESFPLTVTSAQKNPTAFYLCASSIDQGLAGGPRYEQFFGPGTRLTVL.

The chain uses TRBV18 and TRBJ2-5, with D hard to call. The CDR3 is 12 residues long. Germline V gene lookup returns CDR1 KGHSH and CDR2 LQKENI. V was trimmed by 3 bases and J by 3 bases, leaving 5 bases between them. In DNA form, the CDR3 reads TGTGCCAGCTCACCGAGAGAAGAGACCCAGTACTTC. Its protein product is CASSPREETQYF.